This TCR beta chain was sequenced for a study of regulatory T cells in long-lasting Graves disease. Findings and caveats of the study: Persistent disease favored TRBV28, TRBJ1-2 and TRBJ2-5.

Trimming removed 3 bases from V and 0 bases from J, with 10 bases in between. The CDR3 consists of 15 residues. Germline assignment: CDR1 MDHEN and CDR2 SYDVKM. The time point denotes: persistent/refractory GD, antithyroid drugs over 5 years with positive TRAb. Extracted RNA from PBMCs served as the source of the TCR library. In regard to this clonotype: Its target is not known.

Building of the TCR beta libraries involved iRepertoire HTBI primers and Arm-PCR of CDR3 regions. TCRdb re-analysed the multiplex PCR reads in MiXCR, keeping a single row per CDR3 protein. The repertoire has about 470,000 distinct CDR3 sequences, roughly 21% of them found once; the top ten carry about 6.6%. This clonotype originated in a female donor with Graves disease. The chain has TRBV28 and TRBJ2-3; D is perhaps TRBD1 (6 bases). This specimen was peripheral blood mononuclear cells (PBMCs), taken when the disease was refractory, from a patient treated with antithyroid drugs. The CDR3 DNA sequence: TGTGCCAGCAGTTTGGACAGCGCTAGCACAGATACGCAGTATTTT. This sequence encodes CASSLDSASTDTQYF.